A selection of T cell receptor beta chains follows, all from one sample in a study of T-cell reconstitution after alpha-beta-depleted transplantation in children. TCRdb analysed the PCR reads with MiXCR anew, one entry per CDR3 protein. The sample has tens of thousands of distinct CDR3 sequences, about 5.7% seen once. The sample consisted of PBMCs, mostly from graft donor cells, taken 60 days after TCRalphabeta/CD19-depleted stem cell transplant. These receptors all stem from a female patient between 2 and 15 years old who had a stem cell transplant for aplastic anemia, so the T cells may come from the graft donor. The CDR3 runs from the conserved cysteine through the conserved F or W. D genes are given only for firm matches. A row's size may be missing; if present it is once, few, many or a size class.

cdr3_nt: TGTGCCAGCAGCCACAGGGGGTTGAACGAGCAGTACTTC
cdr3_aa: CASSHRGLNEQYF
v_call: TRBV3-1
j_call: TRBJ2-7
clone_size: many
d_call: TRBD1

cdr3_nt: TGTGCCAGCACGTTGGACAGGGGGCAGCCTGAAGCTTTCTTT
cdr3_aa: CASTLDRGQPEAFF
v_call: TRBV6-1
j_call: TRBJ1-1
clone_size: many
d_call: TRBD1

cdr3_nt: TGTGCCACCAGCTCCCCGAACACTGAAGCTTTCTTT
cdr3_aa: CATSSPNTEAFF
v_call: TRBV15
j_call: TRBJ1-1
clone_size: many
d_call: .

cdr3_nt: TGCAGTGCTAGAGATTTACAGGGGGCAGATACGCAGTATTTT
cdr3_aa: CSARDLQGADTQYF
v_call: TRBV20-1
j_call: TRBJ2-3
clone_size: many
d_call: TRBD1

cdr3_nt: TGTGCCAGCAGCGTACAGGAAAGCAATCAGCCCCAGCATTTT
cdr3_aa: CASSVQESNQPQHF
v_call: TRBV7-2
j_call: TRBJ1-5
clone_size: .
d_call: .

cdr3_nt: TGTGCAGCCGGGACAGGGAACACCGGGGAGCTGTTTTTT
cdr3_aa: CAAGTGNTGELFF
v_call: TRBV9
j_call: TRBJ2-2
clone_size: many
d_call: TRBD1

cdr3_nt: TGCAGCGTTGAGAGGACGACAGGGAGAAACTATGGCTACACCTTC
cdr3_aa: CSVERTTGRNYGYTF
v_call: TRBV29-1
j_call: TRBJ1-2
clone_size: many
d_call: TRBD1

cdr3_nt: TGTGCCAGCAGCTTAGATTCGGACACCGGGGAGCTGTTTTTT
cdr3_aa: CASSLDSDTGELFF
v_call: TRBV7-9
j_call: TRBJ2-2
clone_size: many
d_call: .

cdr3_nt: TGTGCCAGCAGTTTCGCGGGGGGCGGTCAGCCCCAGCATTTT
cdr3_aa: CASSFAGGGQPQHF
v_call: TRBV12-3/TRBV12-4
j_call: TRBJ1-5
clone_size: few
d_call: .

cdr3_nt: TGCGCCAGCAATCCTTGGGGGACGAACACCGGGGAGCTGTTTTTT
cdr3_aa: CASNPWGTNTGELFF
v_call: TRBV5-1
j_call: TRBJ2-2
clone_size: many
d_call: .

cdr3_nt: TGTGCCACCAGCAGAGATAACGGGGTCACCGGGGAGCTGTTTTTT
cdr3_aa: CATSRDNGVTGELFF
v_call: TRBV15
j_call: TRBJ2-2
clone_size: many
d_call: .

cdr3_nt: TGTGCCAGCTCATACCGGTTGACAGGGGGCGCGGAGACCCAGTACTTC
cdr3_aa: CASSYRLTGGAETQYF
v_call: TRBV18
j_call: TRBJ2-5
clone_size: many
d_call: TRBD1

cdr3_nt: TGTGCCAGCAGTACCCCAGGGCGGACTGAAGCTTTCTTT
cdr3_aa: CASSTPGRTEAFF
v_call: TRBV27
j_call: TRBJ1-1
clone_size: many
d_call: .

cdr3_nt: TGTGCCAGCAGCCTTGCAGGGGCTAACACTGAAGCTTTCTTT
cdr3_aa: CASSLAGANTEAFF
v_call: TRBV5-6
j_call: TRBJ1-1
clone_size: many
d_call: .

cdr3_nt: TGCAGTGCTAGTCCGACAGGGATCTACCTCTACGAGCAGTACTTC
cdr3_aa: CSASPTGIYLYEQYF
v_call: TRBV20-1
j_call: TRBJ2-7
clone_size: many
d_call: TRBD1

cdr3_nt: TGTGCCAGCAGTTCAAGGGGCGAGGGGACTGAAGCTTTCTTT
cdr3_aa: CASSSRGEGTEAFF
v_call: TRBV12-3/TRBV12-4
j_call: TRBJ1-1
clone_size: many
d_call: .

cdr3_nt: TGTGCCAGCAGTTTCCCGACAGGGAACGAGCAGTACTTC
cdr3_aa: CASSFPTGNEQYF
v_call: TRBV28
j_call: TRBJ2-7
clone_size: .
d_call: TRBD1

cdr3_nt: TGCAGCGTCAGGGACAGCGGTTACGAGCAGTACTTC
cdr3_aa: CSVRDSGYEQYF
v_call: TRBV29-1
j_call: TRBJ2-7
clone_size: many
d_call: TRBD1

cdr3_nt: TGTGCCAGTAGTATAGATCCGGGCGGGAGGACCACCGGGGAGCTGTTTTTT
cdr3_aa: CASSIDPGGRTTGELFF
v_call: TRBV19
j_call: TRBJ2-2
clone_size: .
d_call: TRBD2

cdr3_nt: TGCAGCGTTGAAGCCAGGCCGAACACTGAAGCTTTCTTT
cdr3_aa: CSVEARPNTEAFF
v_call: TRBV29-1
j_call: TRBJ1-1
clone_size: many
d_call: .

cdr3_nt: TGTGCCAGCAGTTACGACAGGGCGAACACTGAAGCTTTCTTT
cdr3_aa: CASSYDRANTEAFF
v_call: TRBV6-5
j_call: TRBJ1-1
clone_size: many
d_call: TRBD1

cdr3_nt: TGCAGTGAGCTTAGGACAGGAACCTACGAGCAGTACTTC
cdr3_aa: CSELRTGTYEQYF
v_call: TRBV20-1
j_call: TRBJ2-7
clone_size: many
d_call: TRBD1